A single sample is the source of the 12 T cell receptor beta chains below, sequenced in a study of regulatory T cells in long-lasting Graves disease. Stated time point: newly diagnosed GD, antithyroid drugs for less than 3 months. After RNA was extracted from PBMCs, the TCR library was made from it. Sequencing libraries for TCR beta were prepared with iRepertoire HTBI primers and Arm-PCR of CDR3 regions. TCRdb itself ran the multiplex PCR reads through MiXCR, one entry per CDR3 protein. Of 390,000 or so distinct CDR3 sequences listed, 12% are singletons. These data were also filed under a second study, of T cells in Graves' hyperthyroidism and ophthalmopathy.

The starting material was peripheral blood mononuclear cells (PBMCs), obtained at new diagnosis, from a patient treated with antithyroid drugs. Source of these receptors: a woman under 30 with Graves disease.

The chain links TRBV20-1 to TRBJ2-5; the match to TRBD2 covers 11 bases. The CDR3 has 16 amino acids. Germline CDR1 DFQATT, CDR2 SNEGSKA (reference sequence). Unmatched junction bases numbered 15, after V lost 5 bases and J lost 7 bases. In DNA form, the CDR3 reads TGCAGTGCTCCCCTGGGATTAGCGGGAGGGGAAGGGACCCAGTACTTC. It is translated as CSAPLGLAGGEGTQYF.

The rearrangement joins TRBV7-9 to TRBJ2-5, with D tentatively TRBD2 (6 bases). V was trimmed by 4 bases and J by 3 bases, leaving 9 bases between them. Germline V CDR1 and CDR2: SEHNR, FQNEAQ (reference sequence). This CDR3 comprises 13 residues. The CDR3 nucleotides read TGTGCCAGCAGCTCGGGACTTGAAGAGACCCAGTACTTC. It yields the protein CASSSGLEETQYF. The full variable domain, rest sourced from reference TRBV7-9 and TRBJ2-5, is DTGVSQNPRHKITKRGQNVTFRCDPISEHNRLYWYRQTLGQGPEFLTYFQNEAQLEKSRLLSDRFSAERPKGSFSTLEIQRTEQGDSAMYLCASSSGLEETQYFGPGTRLLVL.

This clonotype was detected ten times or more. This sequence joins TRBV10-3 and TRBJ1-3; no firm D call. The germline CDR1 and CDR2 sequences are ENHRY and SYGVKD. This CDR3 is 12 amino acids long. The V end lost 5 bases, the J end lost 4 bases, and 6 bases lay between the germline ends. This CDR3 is CAISPGGNTIYF. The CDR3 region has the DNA TGTGCCATCAGTCCCGGCGGAAACACCATATATTTT.

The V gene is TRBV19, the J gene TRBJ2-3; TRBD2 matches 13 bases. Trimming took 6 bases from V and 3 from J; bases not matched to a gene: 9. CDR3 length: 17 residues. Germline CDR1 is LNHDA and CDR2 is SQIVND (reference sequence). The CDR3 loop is CASRDLRTSGRTDTQYF. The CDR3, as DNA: TGTGCCAGTAGAGACCTCCGGACTAGCGGGAGAACAGATACGCAGTATTTT.

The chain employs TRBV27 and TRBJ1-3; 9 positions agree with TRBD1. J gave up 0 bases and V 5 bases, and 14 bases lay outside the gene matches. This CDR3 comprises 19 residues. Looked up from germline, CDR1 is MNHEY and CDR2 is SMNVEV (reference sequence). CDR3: CASSKFTGTGRISGNTIYF. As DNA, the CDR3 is TGTGCCAGCAGTAAATTCACCGGGACAGGGCGTATCTCTGGAAACACCATATATTTT.

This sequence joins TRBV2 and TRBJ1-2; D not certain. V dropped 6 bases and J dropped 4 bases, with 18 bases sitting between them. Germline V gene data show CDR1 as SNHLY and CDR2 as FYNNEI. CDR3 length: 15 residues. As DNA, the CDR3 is TGTGCCAGCAGGAGGAGGATGGACCGAGGCTATGGCTACACCTTC. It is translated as CASRRRMDRGYGYTF. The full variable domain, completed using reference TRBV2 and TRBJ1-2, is EPEVTQTPSHQVTQMGQEVILRCVPISNHLYFYWYRQILGQKVEFLVSFYNNEISEKSEIFDDQFSVERPDGSNFTLKIRSTKLEDSAMYFCASRRRMDRGYGYTFGSGTRLTVV.

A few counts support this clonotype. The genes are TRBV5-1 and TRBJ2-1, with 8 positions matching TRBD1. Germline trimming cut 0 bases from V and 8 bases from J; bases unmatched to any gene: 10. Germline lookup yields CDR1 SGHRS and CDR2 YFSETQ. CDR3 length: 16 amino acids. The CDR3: CASSLGSRGQSDEQFF. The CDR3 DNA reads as TGCGCCAGCAGCTTGGGGTCCAGGGGGCAGTCCGATGAGCAGTTCTTC.

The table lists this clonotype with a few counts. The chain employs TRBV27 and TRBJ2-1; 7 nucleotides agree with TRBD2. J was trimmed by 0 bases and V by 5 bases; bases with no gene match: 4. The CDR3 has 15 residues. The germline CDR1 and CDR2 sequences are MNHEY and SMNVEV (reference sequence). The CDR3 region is CASSPSGNSYNEQFF. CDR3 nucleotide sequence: TGTGCCAGCAGTCCGAGCGGGAACTCCTACAATGAGCAGTTCTTC.

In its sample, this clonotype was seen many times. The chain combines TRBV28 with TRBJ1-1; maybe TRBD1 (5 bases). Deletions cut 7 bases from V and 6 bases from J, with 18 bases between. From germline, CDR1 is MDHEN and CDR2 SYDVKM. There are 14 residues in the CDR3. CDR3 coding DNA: TGTGCCAGCACCGGGACTCCGACGGTGGCTGAAGCTTTCTTT. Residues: CASTGTPTVAEAFF. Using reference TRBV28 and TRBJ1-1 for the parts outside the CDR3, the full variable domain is DVKVTQSSRYLVKRTGEKVFLECVQDMDHENMFWYRQDPGLGLRLIYFSYDVKMKEKGDIPEGYSVSREKKERFSLILESASTNQTSMYLCASTGTPTVAEAFFGQGTRLTVV.

CDR3 sequence (DNA): TGCAGTGCTGGGGACACCACTGCTCAGCCCCAGCATTTT. Its translation: CSAGDTTAQPQHF. The J gene is TRBJ1-5, the V gene TRBV20-1, with D possibly being TRBD1 (6 bases). The CDR3 is 13 amino acids. Deletions cut 5 bases from V and 6 bases from J, with 14 bases between. Germline loops: CDR1 DFQATT, CDR2 SNEGSKA (reference sequence).

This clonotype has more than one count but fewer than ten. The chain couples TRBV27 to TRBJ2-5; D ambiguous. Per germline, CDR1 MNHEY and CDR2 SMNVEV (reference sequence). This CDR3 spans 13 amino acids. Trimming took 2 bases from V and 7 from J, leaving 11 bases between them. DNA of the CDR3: TGTGCCAGCAGTTTAGGAGCTCGAGGGACCCAGTACTTC. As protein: CASSLGARGTQYF.

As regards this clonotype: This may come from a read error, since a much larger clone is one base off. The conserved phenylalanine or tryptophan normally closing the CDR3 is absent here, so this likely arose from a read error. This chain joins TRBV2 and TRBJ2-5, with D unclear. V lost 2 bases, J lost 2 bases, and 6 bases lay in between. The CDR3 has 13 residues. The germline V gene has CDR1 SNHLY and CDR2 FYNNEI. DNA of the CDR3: TGTGCCAGCAGTGAATTCAGTCAAGAGACCCAGTACCTC. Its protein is CASSEFSQETQYL.